In this sample, the clone carrying this TCR beta chain turned up a few times. Its antigen is undetermined. CDR1 and CDR2 from the germline V gene are MNHEY and SMNVEV (reference sequence). This CDR3 has 13 amino acids. The trim removed 9 bases at V and 1 base at J, leaving 4 bases unmatched. Molecular barcoding with unique molecular identifiers was used for the TCRbeta library. MiXCR was run by TCRdb on the PCR reads, yielding one entry per CDR3 protein. This table has approximately 110,000 distinct CDR3 sequences, 23% appearing once. These data are taken from a study of T-cell reconstitution after alpha-beta-depleted transplantation in children. Study-level results: T-cell numbers and diversity, one year after transplant, stemmed largely from T cells that were newly produced. Two months or so post-transplant, alpha-beta T cells reportedly derived from several hundred expanded graft clones.

The sample here was PBMCs, mostly from graft donor cells, taken 180 days after TCRalphabeta/CD19-depleted stem cell transplant. This TCR derives from a male patient aged 2 to 10 who had a stem cell transplant for chronic granulomatous disease, so the T cells may come from the graft donor. The chain links TRBV27 to TRBJ2-3, with 7 bases lining up with TRBD1. CDR3 protein: CASRQGGTDTQYF. The CDR3 nucleotides are TGTGCCAGTAGACAGGGAGGCACAGATACGCAGTATTTT.